A selection of T cell receptor beta chains follows, all from one sample in a study of cytomegalovirus exposure and HLA in healthy donors. Using immunoSEQ multiplex PCR, the repertoire was profiled, and TCRdb retains in-frame clones only, with some absent. The table lists over 100,000 clones, about 64% of them singletons. The sequenced material came from PBMCs. Receptor source: a woman aged 40 to 50 in good health and CMV-seronegative. Both conserved end residues are part of each CDR3.

CDR3 length,V gene,J gene,CDR3 protein
14,TRBV7-2,TRBJ1-2,CASSSTGGNYGYTF
14,TRBV6-5,TRBJ1-1,CASSEQIMNTEAFF
16,TRBV6-5,TRBJ2-3,CASSYSSAGGLDTQYF
12,TRBV7-2,TRBJ1-2,CASSFTGTGYTF
13,TRBV4-1,TRBJ1-2,CASSQESTDGYTF
14,TRBV9,TRBJ1-2,CASSPLNSGYGYTF
15,TRBV5-1,TRBJ1-3,CASSLWSGSGNTIYF
13,TRBV7-3,TRBJ1-1,CASREGLNTEAFF
14,TRBV7-9,TRBJ2-3,CASSVSGGSDTQYF
13,TRBV2,TRBJ2-2,CASSVLAPGELFF
15,TRBV5-6,TRBJ1-1,CASSLRTGRGTEAFF
13,TRBV6-5,TRBJ1-1,CASSWDSNTEAFF
16,TRBV5-4,TRBJ1-2,CASSLPTDLIEDGYTF
15,TRBV28,TRBJ1-1,CASSRAGRENTEAFF
15,TRBV9,TRBJ1-1,CASSVTGQGATEAFF
15,TRBV6-1,TRBJ2-5,CASRPPGGPQETQYF
15,TRBV6-6,TRBJ2-5,CASSYQGQTQETQYF
16,TRBV27,TRBJ2-3,CASSLMQGAWTDTQYF
14,TRBV5-1,TRBJ2-3,CASTRVVGTDTQYF
19,TRBV19,TRBJ2-2,CASSRSLSGGATNTGELFF
11,TRBV2,TRBJ2-5,CAGAWYETQYF
15,TRBV27,TRBJ2-1,CASSLGASGVNEQFF
13,TRBV7-6,TRBJ1-5,CASSLGRDQPQHF
15,TRBV5-1,TRBJ2-7,CASSRSGQNSYEQYF
19,TRBV10-2,TRBJ2-7,CASSDPKKGFWGGSYEQYF
15,TRBV6-5,TRBJ1-2,CASSYSTGVVAGYTF
19,TRBV7-8,TRBJ2-6,CASSLEQGLATSGANVLTF
14,TRBV5-8,TRBJ1-2,CASSPTEGRYGYTF
15,TRBV6-1,TRBJ1-5,CASSEASRYDQPQHF
16,TRBV11-2,TRBJ2-1,CASSLPGSGGDNEQFF
13,TRBV6-4,TRBJ1-1,CASRATLNTEAFF
18,TRBV5-1,TRBJ2-3,CASSLGRLAGGPPDTQYF
11,TRBV13,TRBJ1-3,CASSFGNTIYF
15,TRBV19,TRBJ1-2,CASSDPGQGAYGYTF
15,TRBV5-1,TRBJ2-5,CASSLVSAAQETQYF
15,TRBV5-1,TRBJ2-1,CASSVTGEAYNGQFF
13,TRBV5-1,TRBJ2-3,CASSLASGDTQYF
14,TRBV7-6,TRBJ2-5,CASSSEGAGETQYF
15,TRBV7-2,TRBJ1-6,CASSLNPGGNSPLHF
14,TRBV5-1,TRBJ2-4,CASSIAEGKNIQYF
16,TRBV27,TRBJ2-1,CASSLSSGGAGNEQFF
15,TRBV2,-,CASRPDKGDGYEQYF
16,TRBV19,TRBJ2-1,CASSMRWQGNYNEQFF
14,TRBV5-5,TRBJ1-1,CASSAGTANTEAFF
11,TRBV6-1,TRBJ2-5,CASTPGGRQYF
14,TRBV18,TRBJ1-2,CASSPAGVNYGYTF